The T cell receptor (beta chain) under discussion was sequenced for a study of blood T cell repertoires in COVID-19. About the research overall: T cells, B-cell-depleted T cells, or PBMCs provided the cDNA or gDNA that served as material.

Authors' methods: Amplified reference gene primers provided the basis for estimating nucleated cell counts. Sequencing was performed with immunoSEQ multiplex PCR; in TCRdb, only in-frame clones are kept and a portion is missing. V, J and clone size are those of that table, while D and trimming were read from the DNA. The repertoire consists of 30,000 to 40,000 clones, with 88% occurring once and the leading ten covering around 36%. Per the germline V gene, CDR1 is MNHEY and CDR2 is SVGEGT. This CDR3 has 16 residues. Trimming took off 5 bases at V and 1 base at J, with 18 bases between the two ends. J is TRBJ2-7 and V is TRBV6-2 or TRBV6-3, with D perhaps matching TRBD2 (6 bases). The receptor comes from a man aged 70 or older with active COVID-19. Sequenced material: peripheral blood. The CDR3 nucleotides read TGTGCCAGCAGTCCCCGGGGAGGCGGGAAGTCCTACGAGCAGTACTTC. This translates into CASSPRGGGKSYEQYF.